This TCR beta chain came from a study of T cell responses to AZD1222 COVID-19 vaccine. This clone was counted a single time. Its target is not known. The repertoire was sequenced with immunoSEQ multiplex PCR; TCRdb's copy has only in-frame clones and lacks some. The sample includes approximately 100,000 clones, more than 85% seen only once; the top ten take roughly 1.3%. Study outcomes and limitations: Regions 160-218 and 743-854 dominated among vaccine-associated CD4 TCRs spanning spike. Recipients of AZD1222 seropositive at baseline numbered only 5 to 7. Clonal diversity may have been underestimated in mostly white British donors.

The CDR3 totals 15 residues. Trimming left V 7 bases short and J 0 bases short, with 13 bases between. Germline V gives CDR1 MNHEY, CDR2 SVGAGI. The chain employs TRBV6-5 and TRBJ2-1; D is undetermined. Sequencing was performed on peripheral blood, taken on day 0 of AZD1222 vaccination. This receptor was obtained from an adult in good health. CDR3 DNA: TGTGCCAGCACCCTGACTGGTAACTCCTACAATGAGCAGTTCTTC. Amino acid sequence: CASTLTGNSYNEQFF.